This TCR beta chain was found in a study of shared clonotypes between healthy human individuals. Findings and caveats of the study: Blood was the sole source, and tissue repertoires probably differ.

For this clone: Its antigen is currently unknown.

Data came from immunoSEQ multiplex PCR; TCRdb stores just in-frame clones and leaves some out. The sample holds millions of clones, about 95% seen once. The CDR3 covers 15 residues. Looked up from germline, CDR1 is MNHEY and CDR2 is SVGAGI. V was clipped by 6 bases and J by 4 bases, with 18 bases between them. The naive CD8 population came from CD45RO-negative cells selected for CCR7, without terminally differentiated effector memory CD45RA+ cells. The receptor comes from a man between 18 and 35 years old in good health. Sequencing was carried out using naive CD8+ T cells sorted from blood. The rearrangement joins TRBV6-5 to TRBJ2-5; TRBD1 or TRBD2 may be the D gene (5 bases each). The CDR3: CASRLYTWDVETQYF. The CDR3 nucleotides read TGTGCCAGCAGACTTTACACCTGGGACGTAGAGACCCAGTACTTC.